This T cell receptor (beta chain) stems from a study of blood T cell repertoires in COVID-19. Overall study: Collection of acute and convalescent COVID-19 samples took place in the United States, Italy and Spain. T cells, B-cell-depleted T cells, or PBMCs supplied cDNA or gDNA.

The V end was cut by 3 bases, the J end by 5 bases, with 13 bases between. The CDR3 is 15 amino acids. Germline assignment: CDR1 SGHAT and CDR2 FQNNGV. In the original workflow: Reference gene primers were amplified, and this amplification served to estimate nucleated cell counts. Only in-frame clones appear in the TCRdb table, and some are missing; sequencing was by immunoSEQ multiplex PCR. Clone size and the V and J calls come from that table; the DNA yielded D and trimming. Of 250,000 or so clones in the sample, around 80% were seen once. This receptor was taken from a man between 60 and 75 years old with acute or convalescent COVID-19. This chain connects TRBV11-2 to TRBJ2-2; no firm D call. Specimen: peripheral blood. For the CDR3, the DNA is TGTGCCAGCAGCTTGCTACGCGGAGTAACCGGGGAGCTGTTTTTT. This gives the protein CASSLLRGVTGELFF.